The present TCR beta chain was sequenced within a study of shared clonotypes between healthy human individuals. Overall study context: Three plates were used per donor for CD4 naive, three for CD4 memory, two for CD8 naive and one for CD8 memory.

Germline V gene data show CDR1 as LGHNT and CDR2 as FRNRAP. V dropped 3 bases and J dropped 4 bases, with 6 bases sitting between them. The CDR3 totals 12 residues. It was across several immunoSEQ plates that each subset's genomic DNA was evenly split. Original methodology: Filtering differed, since immunoSEQ gave only junction sequences and no quality scores. The data were produced by immunoSEQ multiplex PCR, yet TCRdb's version contains in-frame clones alone and is incomplete. From that table come the V and J calls and clone size; the DNA was used to work out D and trimming. Counted here are roughly 650,000 clones, 95% to 96% occurring once; the ten biggest clones make up 0.11%. As defined, naive CD8 cells were CD45RO-negative and positively selected for CCR7, with terminally differentiated effector memory CD45RA+ cells excluded.

The sequencing input was naive CD8+ T cells sorted from blood. J is TRBJ2-5 and V is TRBV12-5; D gene uncertain. This receptor was obtained from a young woman in good health. The CDR3, as DNA: TGTGCTAGTGGTTTTGGGCGAGAGACCCAGTACTTC. Protein product: CASGFGRETQYF.